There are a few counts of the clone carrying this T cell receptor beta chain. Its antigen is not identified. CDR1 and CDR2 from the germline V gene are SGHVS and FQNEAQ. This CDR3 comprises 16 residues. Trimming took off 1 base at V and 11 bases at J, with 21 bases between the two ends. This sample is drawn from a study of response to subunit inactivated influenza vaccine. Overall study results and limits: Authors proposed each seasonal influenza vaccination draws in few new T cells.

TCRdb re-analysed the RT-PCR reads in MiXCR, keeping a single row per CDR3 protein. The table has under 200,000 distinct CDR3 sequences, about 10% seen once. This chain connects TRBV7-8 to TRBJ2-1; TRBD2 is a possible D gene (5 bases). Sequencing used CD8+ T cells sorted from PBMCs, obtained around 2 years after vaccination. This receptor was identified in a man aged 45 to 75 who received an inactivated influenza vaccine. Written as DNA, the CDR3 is TGTGCCAGCAGCTTAGAGCTAGGCATTAGCAGAGGGCAGCAGTTCTTC. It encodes CASSLELGISRGQQFF. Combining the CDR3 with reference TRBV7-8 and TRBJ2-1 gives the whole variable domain GAGVSQSPRYKVAKRGQDVALRCDPISGHVSLFWYQQALGQGPEFLTYFQNEAQLDKSGLPSDRFFAERPEGSVSTLKIQRTQQEDSAVYLCASSLELGISRGQQFFGPGTRLTVL.